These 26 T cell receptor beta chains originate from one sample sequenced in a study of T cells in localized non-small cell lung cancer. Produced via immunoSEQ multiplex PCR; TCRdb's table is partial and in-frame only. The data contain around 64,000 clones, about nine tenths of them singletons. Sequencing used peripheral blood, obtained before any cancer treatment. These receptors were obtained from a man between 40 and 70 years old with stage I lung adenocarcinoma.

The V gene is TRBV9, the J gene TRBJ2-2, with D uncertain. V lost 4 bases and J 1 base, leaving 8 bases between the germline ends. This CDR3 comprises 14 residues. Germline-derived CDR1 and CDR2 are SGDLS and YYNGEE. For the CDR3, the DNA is TGTGCCAGCAGCCCTCGACAGAACACCGGGGAGCTGTTTTTT. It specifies CASSPRQNTGELFF.

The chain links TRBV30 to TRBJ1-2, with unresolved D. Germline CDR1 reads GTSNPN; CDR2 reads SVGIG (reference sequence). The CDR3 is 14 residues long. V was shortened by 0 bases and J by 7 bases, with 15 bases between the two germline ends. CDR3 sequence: CAWSVMAGSVGYTF. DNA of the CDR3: TGTGCCTGGAGTGTAATGGCAGGATCGGTTGGCTACACCTTC.

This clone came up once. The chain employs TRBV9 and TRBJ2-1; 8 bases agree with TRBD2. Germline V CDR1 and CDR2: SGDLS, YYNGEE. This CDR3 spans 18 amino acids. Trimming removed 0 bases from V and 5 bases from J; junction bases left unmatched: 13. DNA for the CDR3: TGTGCCAGCAGCGTAGGGGGACCCCGGGCGGGAGGTAACAATGAGCAGTTCTTC. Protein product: CASSVGGPRAGGNNEQFF.

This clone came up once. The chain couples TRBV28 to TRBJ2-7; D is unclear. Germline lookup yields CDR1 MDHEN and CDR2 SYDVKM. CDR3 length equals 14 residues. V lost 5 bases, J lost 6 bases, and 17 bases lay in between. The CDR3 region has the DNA TGTGCCAGCAGTCCCCCGGAGAATCATCCCGAGCAGTACTTC. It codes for CASSPPENHPEQYF.

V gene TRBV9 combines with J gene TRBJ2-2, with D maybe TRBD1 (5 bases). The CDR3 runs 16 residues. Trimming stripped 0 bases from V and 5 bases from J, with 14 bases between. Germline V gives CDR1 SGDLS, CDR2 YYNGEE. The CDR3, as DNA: TGTGCCAGCAGCGTAGATGCAGGGATGAGGACCGGGGAGCTGTTTTTT. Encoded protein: CASSVDAGMRTGELFF.

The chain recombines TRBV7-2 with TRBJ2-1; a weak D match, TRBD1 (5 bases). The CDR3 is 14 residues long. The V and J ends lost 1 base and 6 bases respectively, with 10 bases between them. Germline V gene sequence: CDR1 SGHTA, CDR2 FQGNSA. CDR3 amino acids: CASSLGAGPNEQFF. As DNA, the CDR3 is TGTGCCAGCAGCTTAGGGGCAGGGCCCAATGAGCAGTTCTTC.

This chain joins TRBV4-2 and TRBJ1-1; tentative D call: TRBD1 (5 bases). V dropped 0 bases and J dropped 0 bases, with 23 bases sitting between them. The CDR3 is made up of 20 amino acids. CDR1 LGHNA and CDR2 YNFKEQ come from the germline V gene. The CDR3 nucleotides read TGTGCCAGCAGCCAAGACAAAGTAGGAATCGACAGAGAAATGAACACTGAAGCTTTCTTT. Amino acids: CASSQDKVGIDREMNTEAFF.

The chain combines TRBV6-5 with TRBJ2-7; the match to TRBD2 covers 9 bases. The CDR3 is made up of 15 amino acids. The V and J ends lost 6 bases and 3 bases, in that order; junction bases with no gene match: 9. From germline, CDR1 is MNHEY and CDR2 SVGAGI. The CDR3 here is CASSDLAGSFYEQYF. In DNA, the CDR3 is TGTGCCAGCAGCGACCTAGCGGGATCTTTCTACGAGCAGTACTTC.

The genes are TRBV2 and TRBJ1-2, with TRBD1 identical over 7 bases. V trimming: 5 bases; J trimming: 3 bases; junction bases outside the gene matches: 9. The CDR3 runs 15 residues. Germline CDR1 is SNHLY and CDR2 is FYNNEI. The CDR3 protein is CASSFTWTGDYGYTF. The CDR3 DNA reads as TGTGCCAGCAGTTTCACGTGGACAGGAGACTATGGCTACACCTTC.

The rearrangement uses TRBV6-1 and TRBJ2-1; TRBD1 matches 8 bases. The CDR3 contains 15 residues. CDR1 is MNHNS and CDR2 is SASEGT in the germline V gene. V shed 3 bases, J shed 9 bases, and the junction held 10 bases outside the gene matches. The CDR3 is CASSDRDRQGSEQFF. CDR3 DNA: TGTGCCAGCAGTGACCGGGACAGGCAGGGAAGTGAGCAGTTCTTC.

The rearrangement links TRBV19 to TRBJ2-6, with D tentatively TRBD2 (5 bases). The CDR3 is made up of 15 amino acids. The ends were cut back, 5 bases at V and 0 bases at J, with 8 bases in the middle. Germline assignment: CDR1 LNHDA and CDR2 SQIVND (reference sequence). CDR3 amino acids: CASSGGPSGANVLTF. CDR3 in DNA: TGTGCCAGTAGTGGAGGCCCCTCTGGGGCCAACGTCCTGACTTTC. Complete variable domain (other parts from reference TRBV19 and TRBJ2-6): DGGITQSPKYLFRKEGQNVTLSCEQNLNHDAMYWYRQDPGQGLRLIYYSQIVNDFQKGDIAEGYSVSREKKESFPLTVTSAQKNPTAFYLCASSGGPSGANVLTFGAGSRLTVL.

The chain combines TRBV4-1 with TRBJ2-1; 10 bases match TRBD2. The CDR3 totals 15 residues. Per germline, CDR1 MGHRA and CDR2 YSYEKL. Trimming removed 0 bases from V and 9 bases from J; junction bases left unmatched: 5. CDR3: CASSQDMASGGEQFF. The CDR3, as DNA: TGCGCCAGCAGCCAAGATATGGCTAGCGGGGGTGAGCAGTTCTTC.

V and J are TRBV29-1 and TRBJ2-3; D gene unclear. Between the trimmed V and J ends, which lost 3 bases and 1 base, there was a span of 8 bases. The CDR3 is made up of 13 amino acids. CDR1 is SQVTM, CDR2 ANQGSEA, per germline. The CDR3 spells CSVDAQGTDTQYF. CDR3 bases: TGCAGCGTTGACGCGCAGGGCACAGATACGCAGTATTTT.

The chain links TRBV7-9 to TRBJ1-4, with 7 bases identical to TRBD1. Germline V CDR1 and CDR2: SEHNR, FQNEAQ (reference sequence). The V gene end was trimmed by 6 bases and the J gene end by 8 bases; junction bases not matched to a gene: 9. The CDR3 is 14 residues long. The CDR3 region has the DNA TGTGCCAGCAGTCCGACAGGGTTTGGCGAAAAACTGTTTTTT. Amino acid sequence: CASSPTGFGEKLFF.

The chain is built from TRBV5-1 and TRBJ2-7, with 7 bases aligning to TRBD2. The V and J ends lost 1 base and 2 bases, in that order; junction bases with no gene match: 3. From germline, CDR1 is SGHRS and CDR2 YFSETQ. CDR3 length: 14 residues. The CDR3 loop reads CASSLTSVTYEQYF. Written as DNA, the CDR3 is TGCGCCAGCAGCTTGACTAGCGTCACCTACGAGCAGTACTTC.

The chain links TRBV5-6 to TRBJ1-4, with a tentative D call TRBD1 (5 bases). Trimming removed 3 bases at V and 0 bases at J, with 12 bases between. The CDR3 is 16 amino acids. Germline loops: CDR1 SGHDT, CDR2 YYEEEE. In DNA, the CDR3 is TGTGCCAGCAGCTGGGGGACTGCCACAACTAATGAAAAACTGTTTTTT. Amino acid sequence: CASSWGTATTNEKLFF.

In DNA, the CDR3 is TGTGCCATCAGTGAGTCGAAGCGGGAGATCAACAATGAGCAGTTCTTC. Its protein product is CAISESKREINNEQFF. The V and J genes are TRBV10-3 and TRBJ2-1; 8 positions agree with TRBD2. The CDR3 length is 16 residues. The V segment lost 0 bases and the J segment 5 bases; nucleotides outside the gene matches: 6. The germline V gene encodes CDR1 ENHRY and CDR2 SYGVKD.

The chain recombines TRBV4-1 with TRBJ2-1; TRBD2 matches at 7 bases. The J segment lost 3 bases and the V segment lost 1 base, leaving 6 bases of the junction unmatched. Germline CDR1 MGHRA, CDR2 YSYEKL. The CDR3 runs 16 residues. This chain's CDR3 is CASSQARREHYNEQFF. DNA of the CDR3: TGCGCCAGCAGCCAAGCACGGCGGGAGCACTACAATGAGCAGTTCTTC.

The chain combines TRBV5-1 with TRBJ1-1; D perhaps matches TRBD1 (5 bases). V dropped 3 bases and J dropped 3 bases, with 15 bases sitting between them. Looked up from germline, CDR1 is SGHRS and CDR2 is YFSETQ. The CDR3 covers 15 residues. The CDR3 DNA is TGCGCCAGCAGCTCGATGACTTGGGGGGACACTGAAGCTTTCTTT. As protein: CASSSMTWGDTEAFF.

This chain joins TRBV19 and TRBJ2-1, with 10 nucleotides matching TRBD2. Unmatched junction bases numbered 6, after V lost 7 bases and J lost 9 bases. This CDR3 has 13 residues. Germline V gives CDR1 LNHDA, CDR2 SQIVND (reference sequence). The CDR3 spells CASNPSGSGEQFF. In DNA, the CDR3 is TGTGCCAGTAATCCTAGCGGGAGTGGTGAGCAGTTCTTC.

This CDR3 reads CASSGSGGPTDTQYF. CDR3 sequence (DNA): TGCGCCAGCAGTGGGTCGGGAGGGCCAACAGATACGCAGTATTTT. The V call is TRBV10-1, the J call TRBJ2-3, with 8 bases fitting TRBD2. The CDR3 is 15 amino acids. Germline trimming cut 4 bases from V and 3 bases from J; bases unmatched to any gene: 6. CDR1 is WNHNN and CDR2 is SYGVQD in the germline V gene (reference sequence).

CDR3: CSARGPYEQYF. Here the CDR3 DNA reads TGCAGTGCTAGGGGGCCCTACGAGCAGTACTTC. The chain combines TRBV20-1 with TRBJ2-7; perhaps TRBD1 as D (5 bases). The germline V gene has CDR1 DFQATT and CDR2 SNEGSKA (reference sequence). CDR3 length equals 11 residues. The V gene lost 3 bases and the J gene lost 2 bases, with 5 bases spanning the gap.

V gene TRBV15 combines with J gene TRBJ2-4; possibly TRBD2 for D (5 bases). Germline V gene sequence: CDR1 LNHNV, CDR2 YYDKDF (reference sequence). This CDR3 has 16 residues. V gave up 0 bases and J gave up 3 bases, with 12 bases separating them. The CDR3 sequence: CATSRERGVFKNIQYF. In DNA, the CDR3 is TGTGCCACCAGCAGAGAACGGGGTGTTTTCAAAAACATTCAGTACTTC.

The CDR3 spells CASSLTGIANTEAFF. The CDR3 region has the DNA TGTGCCAGCAGTTTAACAGGGATCGCGAACACTGAAGCTTTCTTT. The chain combines TRBV28 with TRBJ1-1; D possibly corresponds to TRBD1 (6 bases). The CDR3 covers 15 residues. Trimming took off 2 bases at V and 1 base at J, with 11 bases between the two ends. CDR1 is MDHEN, CDR2 SYDVKM, per germline.

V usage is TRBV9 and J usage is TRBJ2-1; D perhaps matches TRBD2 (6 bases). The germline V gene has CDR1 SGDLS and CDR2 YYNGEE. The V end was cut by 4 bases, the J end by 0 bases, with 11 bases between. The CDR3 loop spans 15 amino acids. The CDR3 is CASSSDYISYNEQFF. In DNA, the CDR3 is TGTGCCAGCAGCTCGGACTATATCTCCTACAATGAGCAGTTCTTC.

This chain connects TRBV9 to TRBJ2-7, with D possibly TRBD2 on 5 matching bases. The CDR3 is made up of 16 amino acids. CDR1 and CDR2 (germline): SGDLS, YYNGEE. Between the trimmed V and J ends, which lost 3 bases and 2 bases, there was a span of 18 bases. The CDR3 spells CASSAFTDSTPYEQYF. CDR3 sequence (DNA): TGTGCCAGCAGCGCCTTCACGGACTCGACTCCCTACGAGCAGTACTTC. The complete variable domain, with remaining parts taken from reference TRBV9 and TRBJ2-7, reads DSGVTQTPKHLITATGQRVTLRCSPRSGDLSVYWYQQSLDQGLQFLIQYYNGEERAKGNILERFSAQQFPDLHSELNLSSLELGDSALYFCASSAFTDSTPYEQYFGPGTRLTVT.